Listed below are T cell receptor beta chains from one sample, sequenced in a study of blood T cell repertoires in COVID-19. Assay used: immunoSEQ multiplex PCR; TCRdb lists only in-frame clones, some missing. The sample lists just under 250,000 clones, about 90% seen once, with about 3.1% in the top ten. The sequencing sample was made of peripheral blood. The source is a woman aged 25 to 45 who had recovered from COVID-19. Both conserved end residues are part of each CDR3. The D gene is left open where the match is weak. Not every row has a clone size; where given, it reads once, few, many or a size class.

V	J	size	D	DNA	CDR3
TRBV5-3	TRBJ2-7	few	TRBD1	TGTGCCAGAACAGGGGGCTACGAGCAGTACTTC	CARTGGYEQYF
TRBV3-1/TRBV3-2	TRBJ1-2	-	-	TGTGCCAGCAGCCGAACCGGGACTATTCTAGCTAACTATGGCTACACCTTC	CASSRTGTILANYGYTF
TRBV5-1	TRBJ2-3	-	TRBD2	TGCGCCAGCATTCCCTCTAGCGGGGGGGTAGATACGCAGTATTTT	CASIPSSGGVDTQYF
TRBV5-1	TRBJ1-1	-	-	TGCGCCAGCAGCTGGGGGGGTACCACTGAAGCTTTCTTT	CASSWGGTTEAFF
TRBV6-4	TRBJ1-6	-	-	TGTGCCAGCCCGGAGGGGATGTGGAAGTCAAATTCACCCCTCCACTTT	CASPEGMWKSNSPLHF
TRBV9	TRBJ1-6	-	TRBD1	TGTGCCAGCAGCGTGACAGGGACCAATTCACCCCTCCACTTT	CASSVTGTNSPLHF
TRBV5-1	TRBJ2-7	few	TRBD1	TGCGCCAGCAGCGGGACAGGGGGCTTGTCCTACGAGCAGTACTTC	CASSGTGGLSYEQYF
TRBV27	TRBJ2-1	-	-	TGTGCCAGCACACCACAGCCGGTCAGCCGCAATGAGCAGTTCTTC	CASTPQPVSRNEQFF
TRBV7-3	TRBJ2-5	-	TRBD2	TGTGCCAGCAGCTTATCGGGACTAGCTGGAGAGACCCAGTACTTC	CASSLSGLAGETQYF
TRBV10-3	TRBJ2-7	-	TRBD2	TGTGCCATCAGTGATTGGCGGGGGGGCAAGTACGAGCAGTACTTC	CAISDWRGGKYEQYF
TRBV7-9	TRBJ2-2	-	-	TGTGCCAGCAGCCCCGACAGCCGAAACACCGGGGAGCTGTTTTTT	CASSPDSRNTGELFF
TRBV15	TRBJ2-1	-	TRBD2	TGTGCCACCAGCGGGGGGGGGTCCTACAATGAGCAGTTCTTC	CATSGGGSYNEQFF
TRBV5-4	TRBJ1-1	few	-	TGTGCCAGCAGCATCGGGGTCCTAAATGAAGCTTTCTTT	CASSIGVLNEAFF
TRBV29-1	TRBJ2-7	-	-	TGCAGCGTCAGAACAGGGCAGGGTTACGAGCAGTACTTC	CSVRTGQGYEQYF